The next 21 T cell receptor beta chains were all read from a single sample in a study of T cells after yellow fever vaccination (dated by TCRdb to about 2019). This sample's treatment or condition label indicates: live attenuated yellow fever vaccine strain. Libraries were constructed by 5' RACE. The data were produced on an Illumina HiSeq 2500. TCRdb ran its own pipeline on the public reads, namely fastp trimming at Q25 and MiXCR clone calling, and kept in-frame beta chains. Duplicate CDR3 protein sequences are folded into a single record with the most common DNA and genes. This sample has 20,000 to 25,000 distinct CDR3 sequences in its table, and 5.2% of those were observed once. The top ten constitute 20% of the sample. The source was PBMCs, either bulk or a sorted T-cell subset (CD4+, CD8+, memory, or dextramer-sorted; not recorded which), collected about 49 days after the first yellow fever vaccination. The receptors here all came from a man between 18 and 35 years old who received the YFV17D yellow fever vaccine.

This clonotype has ten or more counts. This chain connects TRBV20-1 to TRBJ2-3, with D tentatively TRBD1 (7 bases). The CDR3 spans 15 residues. V dropped 0 bases and J dropped 4 bases, with 14 bases sitting between them. Germline V gene sequence: CDR1 DFQATT, CDR2 SNEGSKA (reference sequence). The CDR3 sequence is CSARDGPRGADTQYF. DNA for the CDR3: TGCAGTGCTAGAGATGGGCCCAGGGGGGCAGATACGCAGTATTTT.

This clonotype counts as medium-sized. The chain couples TRBV20-1 to TRBJ2-5; possible D gene TRBD2, 6 bases. The germline V and J ends were trimmed by 6 bases and 4 bases, with 15 bases remaining between them. The CDR3 loop spans 13 amino acids. The germline V gene has CDR1 DFQATT and CDR2 SNEGSKA (reference sequence). CDR3 DNA sequence: TGCAGTGCCTTTATCCGGGGAGGAGAGACCCAGTACTTC. The encoded protein is CSAFIRGGETQYF.

This clonotype was counted between two and nine times. This rearrangement joins TRBV7-2 to TRBJ2-5, with D unclear. CDR3 size: 13 residues. Trimming removed 4 bases at V and 1 base at J, with 7 bases between. CDR1 is SGHTA and CDR2 is FQGNSA in the germline V gene. The CDR3 DNA sequence: TGTGCCAGCAGCTATGGTACCCAAGAGACCCAGTACTTC. This translates into CASSYGTQETQYF.

Ten or more counts support this clonotype. The chain is built from TRBV4-1 and TRBJ1-1; 11 nucleotides align to TRBD1. After removal of 5 bases from V and 2 bases from J, the junction contained 4 bases not matched to a gene. CDR1 is MGHRA, CDR2 YSYEKL, per germline. This CDR3 comprises 15 residues. The CDR3 protein is CASSLRTGGNTEAFF. Written as DNA, the CDR3 is TGCGCCAGCAGCTTGCGGACAGGGGGCAACACTGAAGCTTTCTTT.

A few counts support this clonotype. V gene TRBV11-2 combines with J gene TRBJ2-1; 13 nucleotides match TRBD2. The CDR3 extends over 17 amino acids. Per germline, CDR1 SGHAT and CDR2 FQNNGV. The ends lost 4 bases at V and 10 bases at J; junction bases unmatched: 13. The CDR3 nucleotides read TGTGCCAGCAGCTACCCCCTACTAGCGGGGGGGCCCCCCGAGCAGTTCTTC. Its protein is CASSYPLLAGGPPEQFF.

This clonotype was found many times. The V gene is TRBV10-3, the J gene TRBJ1-2; possible D gene TRBD1, 6 bases. V lost 7 bases, J lost 5 bases, and 23 bases lay in between. The V gene's germline CDR1 is ENHRY and CDR2 SYGVKD. The CDR3 is 16 amino acids. This CDR3 reads CAINPRGNSGEYGYTF. The CDR3 DNA follows: TGTGCCATCAATCCGAGGGGAAATTCAGGGGAGTATGGCTACACCTTC.

This clonotype was recorded many times. The chain is built from TRBV9 and TRBJ2-1, with 8 positions matching TRBD2. CDR1 and CDR2 from the germline V gene are SGDLS and YYNGEE. J gave up 4 bases and V 0 bases, and 3 bases lay outside the gene matches. This CDR3 has 15 residues. CDR3 amino acids: CASSVEAGEYNEQFF. CDR3 sequence (DNA): TGTGCCAGCAGCGTAGAAGCGGGGGAGTACAATGAGCAGTTCTTC.

In this sample, this clonotype turned up a few times. Given a much more abundant clone one base away, this may be a read error. The chain uses TRBV20-1 and TRBJ2-7; 7 positions match TRBD1. V lost 5 bases and J lost 2; bases outside the gene matches: 12. The CDR3 totals 15 residues. Germline V gives CDR1 DFQATT, CDR2 SNEGSKA (reference sequence). CDR3 nucleotide sequence: TGCAGTGCTTACGATCCGGTACAGGGGCCCTACGAGCAGTACTTC. It encodes CSAYDPVQGPYEQYF.

This clonotype was counted ten times or more. The chain recombines TRBV6-5 with TRBJ2-4; no reliable D call. Trimming removed 0 bases at V and 6 bases at J, with 9 bases between. Germline V CDR1 and CDR2: MNHEY, SVGAGI. CDR3 size: 14 residues. The CDR3 DNA is TGTGCCAGCAGTTACTCGGATTTCCCAAACATTCAGTACTTC. Translated, it gives CASSYSDFPNIQYF.

The rearrangement uses TRBV11-2 and TRBJ1-1; TRBD1 matches at 12 bases. The CDR3 extends over 19 amino acids. Germline V gene data show CDR1 as SGHAT and CDR2 as FQNNGV. J was trimmed by 3 bases and V by 4 bases; bases with no gene match: 15. The CDR3 loop reads CASSSSGTGGNPLYTEAFF. The CDR3 DNA reads as TGTGCCAGCAGCTCGTCCGGGACAGGGGGCAACCCGCTTTACACTGAAGCTTTCTTT.

This clonotype has ten or more counts. The gene calls are TRBV12-3 or TRBV12-4 and TRBJ1-2; D remains unclear. The V and J ends lost 1 base and 5 bases respectively, with 11 bases between them. This CDR3 is 14 amino acids long. In nucleotides, the CDR3 is TGTGCCAGCAGTTTAGGTGCCAACCTTTATGGCTACACCTTC. It encodes CASSLGANLYGYTF.

This clonotype was seen many times. The V call is TRBV19, the J call TRBJ2-3; D unclear. With 5 bases removed from V and 7 bases from J, the gap between germline ends came to 13 bases. Germline V gene lookup returns CDR1 LNHDA and CDR2 SQIVND (reference sequence). This CDR3 region has 13 residues. The CDR3 spells CASSPSSENTQYF. CDR3 DNA sequence: TGTGCCAGTAGTCCCTCTTCGGAAAATACGCAGTATTTT.

This clonotype was recorded at least ten times. This chain joins TRBV20-1 and TRBJ2-7; D is undetermined. The CDR3 runs to 12 residues. With 7 bases removed from V and 0 bases from J, the gap between germline ends came to 10 bases. Germline V lookup: CDR1 DFQATT, CDR2 SNEGSKA (reference sequence). CDR3 sequence reads: CSVEDLSYEQYF. CDR3 nucleotide sequence: TGCAGTGTTGAGGATCTCTCCTACGAGCAGTACTTC.

The sample holds many counts of this clonotype. The chain joins TRBV7-2 to TRBJ2-6, with TRBD1 as a possible D gene (5 bases). Germline lookup yields CDR1 SGHTA and CDR2 FQGNSA. V lost 8 bases and J lost 3, with 17 bases in between. The CDR3 covers 16 residues. DNA of the CDR3: TGTGCCAGCCGCCAAAAAAGGGGAAGTGGGGCCAACGTCCTGACTTTC. Its translation: CASRQKRGSGANVLTF.

This clonotype was found many times. The V gene is TRBV7-2, the J gene TRBJ1-1, with 7 nucleotides matching TRBD1. The trim removed 1 base at V and 4 bases at J, leaving 6 bases unmatched. The CDR3 is made up of 15 amino acids. The germline gives CDR1 SGHTA, CDR2 FQGNSA. In nucleotides, the CDR3 is TGTGCCAGCAGCTTAGTTAAGGGGGCGGCCACTGAAGCTTTCTTT. Translated: CASSLVKGAATEAFF.

This clonotype was observed many times. The chain couples TRBV18 to TRBJ1-5; 7 nucleotides match TRBD1. J gave up 5 bases and V 6 bases, and 7 bases lay outside the gene matches. The CDR3 covers 14 residues. Germline loops: CDR1 KGHSH, CDR2 LQKENI. The DNA for the CDR3 is TGTGCCAGCTCCCTCAGACAGGGACATCAGCCCCAGCATTTT. This encodes CASSLRQGHQPQHF.

Ten or more counts support this clonotype. V gene TRBV10-3 combines with J gene TRBJ1-5; no reliable D call. The germline CDR1 and CDR2 sequences are ENHRY and SYGVKD. This CDR3 comprises 14 residues. Trimming shortened V by 5 bases and J by 7 bases, and 15 bases separated the two germline ends. The CDR3 loop reads CAISSDGGRQPQHF. The CDR3 DNA reads TGTGCCATCAGTTCCGACGGAGGTAGGCAGCCCCAGCATTTT.

The chain has TRBV20-1 and TRBJ2-7; the D gene is possibly TRBD1 (6 bases). Per the germline V gene, CDR1 is DFQATT and CDR2 is SNEGSKA (reference sequence). The CDR3 has 13 amino acids. Deletions cut 3 bases from V and 4 bases from J, with 13 bases between. CDR3 nucleotide sequence: TGCAGTGCTAGCATTACAGGGACATACGAGCAGTACTTC. Amino acids: CSASITGTYEQYF.

Ten or more counts support this clonotype. The genes are TRBV6-4 and TRBJ2-3, with D possibly being TRBD2 (5 bases). The germline V and J ends were trimmed by 6 bases and 10 bases, with 20 bases remaining between them. Germline loops: CDR1 MRHNA, CDR2 SNTAGT. The CDR3 runs to 14 residues. CDR3 coding DNA: TGTGCCAGCAGGGAGGCCGGGCAAGGTTCGCCGCAGTATTTT. Translation: CASREAGQGSPQYF.

This clonotype was observed many times. Germline is not matched at one junction end, which may reflect a read error. The V gene is TRBV12-3 or TRBV12-4, the J gene TRBJ2-3; possible D gene TRBD1, 6 bases. The CDR3 has 13 residues. CDR3 nucleotides: TGTGACAGCAGTACGAGGGGGACAGATACGCAGTATTTT. This gives the protein CDSSTRGTDTQYF.

This clonotype was detected many times. The rearrangement joins TRBV5-1 to TRBJ2-5; the D gene is possibly TRBD1 (6 bases). The V gene's germline CDR1 is SGHRS and CDR2 YFSETQ. This CDR3 has 14 residues. The V end was cut by 1 base, the J end by 5 bases, with 12 bases between. CDR3 in amino acids: CASSLLGAGETQYF. CDR3 DNA: TGCGCCAGCAGCTTGTTGGGGGCCGGGGAGACCCAGTACTTC.